This T cell receptor beta chain was retrieved from a study of T-cell reconstitution after alpha-beta-depleted transplantation in children. Study-wide findings and caveats: One year post-transplant, T-cell counts and diversity were largely derived from T cells produced anew. By about two months after transplant, alpha-beta T cells reportedly arose from several hundred graft clones that had expanded. Surviving recipient T cells and thymic progenitors accounted for the high day-60 TCRbeta diversity observed in some patients.

Using unique molecular identifiers, the investigators prepared the TCRbeta library. In TCRdb, the PCR reads were re-called with MiXCR into one record per CDR3 protein. The table includes around 670,000 distinct CDR3 sequences, about 12% detected once. V dropped 1 base and J dropped 4; count of bases not matched to a gene: 4. This CDR3 region has 15 residues. Per germline, CDR1 MDHEN and CDR2 SYDVKM. In its sample, this clonotype was seen many times. Its antigen is currently unknown. The sequences come from PBMCs, collected before TCRalphabeta/CD19-depleted stem cell transplant. V and J are TRBV28 and TRBJ2-7, with 10 bases aligning to TRBD2. The receptor was isolated from a girl aged 2 to 10 with congenital amegakaryocytic thrombocytopenia, due to receive a stem cell transplant. CDR3 sequence: CASSLSSGSQYEQYF. In DNA, the CDR3 is TGTGCCAGCAGTTTATCTAGCGGGAGTCAGTACGAGCAGTACTTC.